The entry below gives a single T cell receptor (beta chain) sequence along with its context. What it binds is unknown. The isolated RNA, all of it, was reverse transcribed, so expressed TCRB transcripts were what got sequenced. Measured with immunoSEQ multiplex PCR; TCRdb has only the in-frame clones, and not every one. The sample includes some 220,000 clones, approximately 10% seen only once; the top ten take 1% to 1.5%. This sample is drawn from a study of beta chain features in type 1 diabetes. Study-level results: Shorter TCRB CDR3s, moderately but significantly so, marked every one of the four CD4+ subsets in Type 1 diabetes patients.

The source material was central memory CD4+ T cells from blood. This TCR came from a man aged 18 to 29 in good health.

The CDR3 reads CAISAGLESYNEQFF. Here the CDR3 DNA reads TGTGCCATCAGTGCAGGACTAGAGAGTTACAATGAGCAGTTCTTC. The V and J genes are TRBV10-3 and TRBJ2-1; 7 bases line up with TRBD2. The CDR3 spans 15 residues. The germline V gene encodes CDR1 ENHRY and CDR2 SYGVKD. The junction had 7 bases not matched to a gene; V was cut back by 4 bases and J by 4 bases.